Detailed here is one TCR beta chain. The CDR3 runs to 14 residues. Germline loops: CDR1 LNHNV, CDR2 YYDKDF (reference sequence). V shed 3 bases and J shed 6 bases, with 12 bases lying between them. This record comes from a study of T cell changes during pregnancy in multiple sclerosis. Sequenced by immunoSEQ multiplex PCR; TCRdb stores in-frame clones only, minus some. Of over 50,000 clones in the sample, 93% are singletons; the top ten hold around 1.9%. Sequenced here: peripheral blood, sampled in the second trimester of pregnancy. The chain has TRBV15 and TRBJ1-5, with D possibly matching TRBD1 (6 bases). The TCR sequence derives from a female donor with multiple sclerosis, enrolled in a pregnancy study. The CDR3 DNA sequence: TGTGCCACCAGCAGTCTGGGGGCGACTCAGCCCCAGCATTTT. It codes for CATSSLGATQPQHF. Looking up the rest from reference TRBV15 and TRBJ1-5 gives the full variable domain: DAMVIQNPRYQVTQFGKPVTLSCSQTLNHNVMYWYQQKSSQAPKLLFHYYDKDFNNEADTPDNFQSRRPNTSFCFLDIRSPGLGDTAMYLCATSSLGATQPQHFGDGTRLSIL.